This T cell receptor (beta chain) was captured in a study of blood T cell repertoires in COVID-19 (TCRdb year 2020). A note on the overall study: Samples covering the acute and convalescent phases of COVID-19 were provided by collaborators in the United States, Italy and Spain. Subjects who had been exposed to COVID-19, were actively infected with it, or had recovered from it provided the deeply sampled blood TCRbeta repertoires that made up the dataset. The sample metadata nearly always contained a de-identified subject ID, COVID-19 status, age in years and sex. The repertoires were released in a freely available public database intended as a resource for research on the immune response to SARS-CoV-2. The material from the prospective study consisted of cDNA or gDNA derived from T cells, B-cell-depleted T cells, or PBMCs. Where available, HLA class I and class II types were taken from metadata supplied by the sample provider and were not determined by assay-based typing. Samples were obtained from the ongoing ImmuneRACE study (first 160 participants) and from 1,000 to 1,500 subjects provided by 6 global collaborators. Broader findings and caveats from the paper: The amount of clinical and demographic metadata varied by source and participant and was provided uncurated.

Sequences MGHRA (CDR1) and YSYEKL (CDR2) are obtained from the germline V gene. V lost 2 bases and J lost 0 bases; the stretch between them is 8 bases long. The CDR3 spans 16 residues, from the cysteine through the phenylalanine. Just CDR3 DNA is preserved here, 48 bases in frame from base 1. The immunoSEQ Assay, a bias-controlled multiplex PCR, was used to amplify TCRbeta CDR3 regions from genomic DNA. As for how the authors treated the data: Within the assay, amplification of reference gene primers was used to estimate how many nucleated cells each sample contained. To quantify the absolute abundance of each unique TCRbeta CDR3 rearrangement, sequence reads were collapsed and filtered. For each sample, productive Simpson clonality was calculated as the square root of Simpson's diversity index across productive rearrangements. Not all clones reach the TCRdb copy of this immuneACCESS table, which keeps in-frame sequences only. Checked studies attribute under half of the gap to unresolved V genes and leave the rest unexplained. The DNA was the basis for D and trimming; V, J and clone size are from that table. Within this sample are under 450,000 clones, with roughly 87% of them counted one time only. Clones ranked in the top ten supply approximately 4.7% of the sample.

This clone was picked up a small number of times. No cognate antigen has been identified for it. Qualities for individual bases were not recorded, and no much larger clone is one base off. Enrolling through a virtual design, the prospective study's participants ranged in age from about 18 to 89 years and lived across roughly 24 United States geographic areas. In the prospective study, cohorts were assigned on the basis of participant-reported clinical history obtained from a screening survey and a study questionnaire. Recovered participants in ImmuneRACE Cohort 3 were defined by two consecutive negative NP/OP PCR tests, clearance by a healthcare professional, or resolution of symptoms. Mobile phlebotomists in the prospective study collected whole blood, serum and a nasopharyngeal or oropharyngeal swab from every participant. Participants in the prospective study had the option to provide additional blood draws and questionnaires over an approximately 2-month period. Before DNA extraction, blood samples from the prospective study were shipped at room temperature or frozen.

Recombination joined TRBV4-1 with TRBJ2-6; possibly the D gene is TRBD1, per 5 matching bases. This TCR derives from a woman aged 45-60 years who had recovered from COVID-19. The specimen was PBMCs or T cells enriched from blood (not recorded which). The nucleotide sequence reads as follows: TGCGCCAGCAGCCAAAGCGACAGCTCTGGGGCCAACGTCCTGACTTTC. Its amino acids are CASSQSDSSGANVLTF.